This paragraph reports one T cell receptor beta chain. The data are from a study of control samples from healthy donors and cancer patients. The data were produced by immunoSEQ multiplex PCR, yet TCRdb's version contains in-frame clones alone and is incomplete. The data show 130,000 or so clones, 90% to 95% seen once. This clonotype was obtained from a man aged 35-49 years in good health. The sequenced sample consisted of blood.

The CDR3 is CATSEDSTRGHEQFF. CDR3 coding DNA: TGTGCCACCAGTGAGGATTCAACTAGGGGCCATGAGCAGTTCTTC. The V gene is TRBV24-1, the J gene TRBJ2-1, with D perhaps being TRBD1 or TRBD2 (5 bases each). V was clipped by 4 bases and J by 8 bases, with 17 bases between them. The CDR3 consists of 15 residues. Germline assignment: CDR1 KGHDR and CDR2 SFDVKD.